Below are 22 T cell receptor beta chains sequenced from a single sample in a study of T cell responses to AZD1222 COVID-19 vaccine. Only in-frame clones appear in the TCRdb table, and some are missing; sequencing was by immunoSEQ multiplex PCR. Of about 120,000 clones in the sample, roughly nine tenths were seen once. The sample here was peripheral blood, taken on day 0 of AZD1222 vaccination. These receptors all come from an adult in good health.

This chain links TRBV6-5 with TRBJ1-2, with TRBD1 as a possible D gene (6 bases). V lost 2 bases, J lost 7 bases, and 11 bases lay in between. Germline assignment: CDR1 MNHEY and CDR2 SVGAGI. The CDR3 length is 13 residues. CDR3 loop: CASSYGGASGYTF. The CDR3 DNA reads TGTGCCAGCAGTTACGGGGGGGCGAGTGGCTACACCTTC.

This chain links TRBV5-8 with TRBJ2-1; unclear D gene. This CDR3 has 15 amino acids. Trimming removed 6 bases from V and 0 bases from J, with 13 bases in between. The germline gives CDR1 SGHTS, CDR2 YDEGEE. The CDR3 sequence is CASTRSASSYNEQFF. DNA of the CDR3: TGTGCCAGCACCAGAAGTGCGAGCTCCTACAATGAGCAGTTCTTC.

The chain has TRBV18 and TRBJ1-2; D is perhaps TRBD1 (5 bases). The CDR3 spans 16 residues. Germline CDR1 is KGHSH and CDR2 is LQKENI. V lost 2 bases and J 0 bases, leaving 13 bases between the germline ends. CDR3 bases: TGTGCCAGCTCACCAACCGGGACGTCAGCTAACTATGGCTACACCTTC. Residues: CASSPTGTSANYGYTF.

The J gene is TRBJ1-4, the V gene TRBV7-8; maybe TRBD1 (6 bases). Germline CDR1 and CDR2: SGHVS and FQNEAQ. This CDR3 is built from 13 residues. Trimming stripped 1 base from V and 10 bases from J, with 10 bases between. CDR3 in DNA: TGTGCCAGCAGCTTAGACAGGGAGGGAAAACTGTTTTTT. Translated, it gives CASSLDREGKLFF.

The chain is built from TRBV2 and TRBJ1-2; maybe TRBD1 (5 bases). V gave up 3 bases and J gave up 5 bases, with 10 bases separating them. CDR3 length: 13 residues. The germline V gene has CDR1 SNHLY and CDR2 FYNNEI. CDR3 sequence (DNA): TGTGCCAGCAGTGAGGCAGGGAAATATGGCTACACCTTC. Translating gives CASSEAGKYGYTF.

The chain joins TRBV9 to TRBJ1-6, with TRBD1 matching over 9 bases. Germline-derived CDR1 and CDR2 are SGDLS and YYNGEE. The CDR3 loop spans 16 amino acids. J gave up 9 bases and V 4 bases, and 11 bases lay outside the gene matches. The DNA of the CDR3 is TGTGCCAGCAGCCCCTACGGGGGACAGGGAAGTTCACCCCTCCACTTT. Amino acid sequence: CASSPYGGQGSSPLHF.

V gene TRBV10-1 combines with J gene TRBJ1-5; TRBD1 is a possible D gene (5 bases). V lost 5 bases and J 0 bases, leaving 14 bases between the germline ends. Germline CDR1 reads WNHNN; CDR2 reads SYGVQD (reference sequence). The CDR3 is 16 residues long. In DNA form, the CDR3 reads TGCGCCAGCAGTCCCCGTCTTGGGGCTAGCAATCAGCCCCAGCATTTT. It translates to CASSPRLGASNQPQHF.

This clone showed up just once. This chain connects TRBV6-1 to TRBJ1-4; D not resolved. The germline V and J ends were trimmed by 3 bases and 10 bases, with 6 bases remaining between them. The CDR3 covers 11 residues. The germline V gene has CDR1 MNHNS and CDR2 SASEGT. CDR3 bases: TGTGCCAGCAGTGAGCTGGGAAAACTGTTTTTT. The encoded protein is CASSELGKLFF.

The chain recombines TRBV30 with TRBJ1-2; D perhaps matches TRBD1 (6 bases). V lost 5 bases and J 0 bases, leaving 13 bases between the germline ends. The CDR3 length is 14 residues. CDR1 GTSNPN and CDR2 SVGIG come from the germline V gene (reference sequence). The CDR3: CAWVRQETNYGYTF. In DNA, the CDR3 is TGTGCCTGGGTTAGACAGGAGACTAACTATGGCTACACCTTC.

The rearrangement joins TRBV28 to TRBJ2-7, with 9 bases fitting TRBD2. This CDR3 contains 14 residues. The V gene end was trimmed by 8 bases and the J gene end by 5 bases; junction bases not matched to a gene: 10. Germline lookup yields CDR1 MDHEN and CDR2 SYDVKM. CDR3 amino acids: CASSAAGGSDEQYF. CDR3 nucleotide sequence: TGTGCCAGCTCGGCAGCGGGGGGATCGGACGAGCAGTACTTC.

The V gene is TRBV6-2 or TRBV6-3, the J gene TRBJ1-2, with D uncertain. Germline assignment: CDR1 MNHEY and CDR2 SVGEGT. The V and J ends lost 6 bases and 5 bases respectively, with 7 bases between them. CDR3 length: 11 amino acids. CDR3 nucleotides: TGTGCCAGCAGCCTGCAGTATGGCTACACCTTC. Translation gives CASSLQYGYTF.

The chain has TRBV7-9 and TRBJ1-1; 9 bases align to TRBD1. Germline V lookup: CDR1 SEHNR, CDR2 FQNEAQ (reference sequence). The CDR3 is 14 amino acids. After removal of 5 bases from V and 4 bases from J, the junction contained 5 bases not matched to a gene. The CDR3 DNA reads as TGTGCCAGCAGCCCATGGACAGGGGTCACTGAAGCTTTCTTT. This sequence encodes CASSPWTGVTEAFF. Looking up the rest from reference TRBV7-9 and TRBJ1-1 gives the full variable domain: DTGVSQNPRHKITKRGQNVTFRCDPISEHNRLYWYRQTLGQGPEFLTYFQNEAQLEKSRLLSDRFSAERPKGSFSTLEIQRTEQGDSAMYLCASSPWTGVTEAFFGQGTRLTVV.

The V call is TRBV5-3, the J call TRBJ2-7; no firm D call. TRBV5-3 is an ORF, and what it does is uncertain. CDR3 length: 11 residues. V was trimmed by 0 bases and J by 4 bases, leaving 2 bases between them. The CDR3 spells CARSLEYEQYF. In nucleotides, the CDR3 is TGTGCCAGAAGCTTGGAGTACGAGCAGTACTTC.

This clone turned up a few times. The V and J genes are TRBV12-3 or TRBV12-4 and TRBJ1-1, with TRBD1 as a possible D gene (5 bases). The V end lost 2 bases, the J end lost 11 bases, and 12 bases lay between the germline ends. The CDR3 spans 12 residues. CDR3 in DNA: TGTGCCAGCAGTTTACCCTTGGGGGAGGCTTTCTTT. Its translation is CASSLPLGEAFF.

In this sample, this clone turned up once. The chain recombines TRBV5-4 with TRBJ1-5; 10 positions match TRBD1. Germline V gene lookup returns CDR1 SGHNT and CDR2 YYREEE (reference sequence). This CDR3 has 15 amino acids. Trimming cost V 3 bases and J 5 bases; bases outside gene matches: 5. The CDR3 region has the DNA TGTGCCAGCAGCTCCGACAGGGGGCGAGATCAGCCCCAGCATTTT. It translates to CASSSDRGRDQPQHF.

This clone is a singleton in its sample. J is TRBJ1-2 and V is TRBV6-5; 11 bases fit TRBD1. The ends lost 4 bases at V and 1 base at J; junction bases unmatched: 5. The CDR3 consists of 16 residues. The germline CDR1 and CDR2 sequences are MNHEY and SVGAGI. CDR3 sequence reads: CASSLGQGAINYGYTF. DNA for the CDR3: TGTGCCAGCAGTTTAGGACAGGGGGCAATTAACTATGGCTACACCTTC.

This clone was recorded only once. This chain joins TRBV10-1 and TRBJ2-1; maybe TRBD2 (6 bases). V lost 2 bases and J lost 8, with 22 bases in between. The CDR3 totals 17 residues. Germline CDR1 WNHNN, CDR2 SYGVQD (reference sequence). The CDR3 here is CASSERGGVQAFDEQFF. CDR3 bases: TGCGCCAGCAGTGAGCGGGGCGGGGTACAGGCATTTGATGAGCAGTTCTTC.

This chain links TRBV9 with TRBJ1-5, with a weak D call TRBD1 (5 bases). Trimming left V 0 bases short and J 10 bases short, with 8 bases between. The CDR3 runs 12 residues. The germline V gene encodes CDR1 SGDLS and CDR2 YYNGEE. CDR3 coding DNA: TGTGCCAGCAGCGTAGCGACAGATCCCCAGCATTTT. It codes for CASSVATDPQHF.

The V gene is TRBV2, the J gene TRBJ2-6; D not resolved. Germline V CDR1 and CDR2: SNHLY, FYNNEI. This CDR3 is 15 amino acids long. Trimming pared 5 bases from V and 0 bases from J, leaving 8 bases between. Here the CDR3 reads CASSPLDSGANVLTF. The DNA of the CDR3 is TGTGCCAGCAGTCCCCTCGACTCTGGGGCCAACGTCCTGACTTTC.

This clone was seen a few times. The rearrangement links TRBV10-3 to TRBJ1-1; D unresolved. Germline CDR1 is ENHRY and CDR2 is SYGVKD. V lost 3 bases and J lost 0, with 8 bases in between. This CDR3 is built from 14 residues. Here the CDR3 DNA reads TGTGCCATCAGTGATGGCAGGTTGAACACTGAAGCTTTCTTT. It encodes CAISDGRLNTEAFF.

The rearrangement uses TRBV6-5 and TRBJ1-1; 7 positions agree with TRBD1. The CDR3 has 13 amino acids. CDR1 MNHEY and CDR2 SVGAGI come from the germline V gene. V lost 7 bases and J lost 6; bases outside the gene matches: 8. The CDR3 DNA is TGTGCCAGCACGGAGACAGGGAGACCTGAAGCTTTCTTT. This codes for CASTETGRPEAFF.

DNA for the CDR3: TGTGCCAGCAGCCCGACAGGGTTTGGCTACACCTTC. This gives the protein CASSPTGFGYTF. The chain employs TRBV27 and TRBJ1-2; 7 bases are shared with TRBD1. The germline V gene has CDR1 MNHEY and CDR2 SMNVEV (reference sequence). The CDR3 has 12 residues. Trimming took 6 bases from V and 7 from J; bases not matched to a gene: 5.